This is a list of T cell receptor beta chains from one sample in a study of Ad26.COV2.S vaccination and SARS-CoV-2 variants. Clones were sequenced by immunoSEQ multiplex PCR, and TCRdb holds only the in-frame ones, with some missing. The repertoire holds some 340,000 clones, with roughly 86% as singletons. The sequencing here drew on peripheral blood, taken in a trial of Ad26.COV2.S vaccine versus placebo. The source of these receptors is a person aged 18-65 years who received the Ad26.COV2.S COVID-19 vaccine or a placebo. The CDR3 runs from the conserved cysteine through the conserved F or W. Fields, in order: V gene, J gene, CDR3 protein.

TRBV7-9	TRBJ1-1	CASSPEGVNTEAFF
TRBV2	TRBJ1-1	CASSEYRGMNTEAFF
TRBV5-1	TRBJ1-3	CASSLGDAGNTIYF
TRBV7-2	TRBJ2-3	CASSRDRPPDTQYF
TRBV7-8	TRBJ2-7	CASSLFLGLLDEQYF
TRBV19	TRBJ2-5	CASGGQGSVETQYF
TRBV5-1	TRBJ2-1	CASSSTSGSSYNEQFF
TRBV30	TRBJ2-1	CAWSGPYNEQFF
TRBV10-3	TRBJ2-2	CASQPGQVNTGELFF
TRBV10-3	TRBJ1-3	CAIRGNSGNTIYF
TRBV18	TRBJ1-1	CASSPGGNTEAFF
TRBV3-1/TRBV3-2	TRBJ2-7	CASSQSTGHPSSYEQYF
TRBV5-1	TRBJ2-3	CASSLDLAGDTDTQYF
TRBV14	TRBJ1-1	CASRRGADTNEAFF
TRBV6-6	TRBJ1-4	CASSFTGFEKLFF
TRBV3-1/TRBV3-2	TRBJ1-5	CASSQGHRERNQPQHF
TRBV7-3	TRBJ1-1	CASSSSRNTEAFF
TRBV2	TRBJ2-7	CAGGAGALSSYEQYF
TRBV7-9	TRBJ1-1	CASSLAGGRGNTEAFF
TRBV6-6	TRBJ1-4	CASSWTGYEKLFF
TRBV6-2/TRBV6-3	TRBJ2-1	CASSYVGWAQFF
TRBV7-2	TRBJ2-2	CATRRGGWDTGELFF
TRBV4-2	TRBJ2-7	CASSQERSYEQYF
TRBV5-1	TRBJ1-4	CASSLTDLGGEKLFF
TRBV30	TRBJ1-2	CAWSVVNSDGAGYTF
TRBV5-1	TRBJ1-2	CASSLEGTQSLTNYGYTF
TRBV19	TRBJ1-2	CASSIDHQGYGYTF
TRBV2	TRBJ2-7	CASTTWDEQYF
TRBV19	TRBJ2-5	CASTALPGSQETQYF
TRBV5-4	TRBJ2-5	CASSPGGHGGTQYF
TRBV10-3	TRBJ2-2	CATTGTENTGELFF
TRBV11-2	TRBJ1-2	CASSLIQGYGYTF
TRBV5-1	TRBJ2-5	CASSSGLAGGRQETQYF
TRBV19	TRBJ1-2	CVSSVSGYYGYTF
TRBV11-2	TRBJ1-2	CASSPLATYGYTF
TRBV18	TRBJ1-1	CASSRRQGADTEAFF
TRBV19	TRBJ2-7	CASSTRGTGDYEQYF
TRBV10-3	TRBJ2-7	CAISAGSTYEQYF
TRBV7-2	TRBJ1-1	CASSLDRAMNTEAFF
TRBV15	TRBJ2-1	CATSRDPGTDEQFF
TRBV30	TRBJ2-7	CAWRSGGGRYEQYF
TRBV6-1	TRBJ2-2	CASSESGTRNTGELFF
TRBV7-8	TRBJ2-2	CASSLALITSPANTGELFF
TRBV11-3	TRBJ1-1	CASSFPGWGNTEAFF
TRBV10-3	TRBJ2-5	CAISVGDRGGETQYF
TRBV5-1	TRBJ2-1	CASSLGQGAGNEQFF
TRBV7-9	TRBJ1-1	CASSFSELNTEAFF
TRBV3-1/TRBV3-2	TRBJ2-3	CASSHQGLANPDTQYF
TRBV27	TRBJ1-2	CASSPAGPLYGYTF
TRBV2	TRBJ1-1	CARKGGLNTEAFF
TRBV6-1	TRBJ1-4	CASSERGGEKLFF
TRBV30	TRBJ2-5	CAWSISGGRQETQYF
TRBV7-2	TRBJ1-5	CASSLAGTGGTYQPQHF
TRBV7-2	TRBJ2-2	CASRAGTTNTGELFF
TRBV7-9	TRBJ2-4	CASSLAGQGADIQYF
TRBV6-5	TRBJ1-6	CASRIFEARSPLHF
TRBV2	TRBJ1-3	CASRFEFDTIYF